Listed here are 20 T cell receptor beta chains from one sample, sequenced in a study of cytomegalovirus exposure and HLA in healthy donors. The study ran its PCR with 60 Vbeta and 13 Jbeta primers. The protocol was immunoSEQ multiplex PCR, while the TCRdb copy is restricted to in-frame clones and leaves out a portion. Found here are around 100,000 clones, about 83% of them singletons; the top ten hold 5.2%. Sequenced sample: PBMCs. The source of these receptors is a female donor in good health and CMV-seropositive.

The CDR3 DNA sequence: TGCGCCAGCAGCCATATCGGACAGGGTCGAGGGGAGCTGTTTTTT. It is translated as CASSHIGQGRGELFF. The chain links TRBV4-1 to TRBJ2-2; 8 nucleotides align to TRBD1. Germline CDR1 is MGHRA and CDR2 is YSYEKL. The J segment lost 8 bases and the V segment lost 3 bases, leaving 8 bases of the junction unmatched. The CDR3 runs 15 residues.

V usage is TRBV5-4 and J usage is TRBJ2-5; possibly TRBD2 for D (5 bases). The ends were cut back, 1 base at V and 2 bases at J, with 9 bases in the middle. CDR3 size: 14 residues. Germline V gene data show CDR1 as SGHNT and CDR2 as YYREEE (reference sequence). The CDR3 DNA is TGTGCCAGCAGCTTGTCGAGGGTTCAAGAGACCCAGTACTTC. Residues: CASSLSRVQETQYF.

The CDR3 region is CASSRDRGQGTDTQYF. The CDR3 nucleotides read TGTGCCAGCAGCCGGGACAGGGGGCAGGGCACAGATACGCAGTATTTT. V is TRBV7-2 and J is TRBJ2-3, with 12 bases that match TRBD1. Per germline, CDR1 SGHTA and CDR2 FQGNSA. The CDR3 extends over 16 amino acids. The V gene end was trimmed by 5 bases and the J gene end by 1 base; junction bases not matched to a gene: 4. Full variable domain (missing parts from reference TRBV7-2 and TRBJ2-3): GAGVSQSPSNKVTEKGKDVELRCDPISGHTALYWYRQSLGQGLEFLIYFQGNSAPDKSGLPSDRFSAERTGGSVSTLTIQRTQQEDSAVYLCASSRDRGQGTDTQYFGPGTRLTVL.

V gene TRBV5-4 combines with J gene TRBJ2-3; 7 positions match TRBD1. The CDR3 length is 14 residues. Trimming cost V 4 bases and J 2 bases; bases outside gene matches: 4. Germline loops: CDR1 SGHNT, CDR2 YYREEE (reference sequence). Here the CDR3 DNA reads TGTGCCAGCAGCAAGGGGGCCCCCACAGATACGCAGTATTTT. Its protein product is CASSKGAPTDTQYF.

This chain connects TRBV27 to TRBJ1-5; 8 bases match TRBD1. After removal of 5 bases from V and 0 bases from J, the junction contained 6 bases not matched to a gene. The length of the CDR3 is 16 residues. Germline loops: CDR1 MNHEY, CDR2 SMNVEV (reference sequence). As DNA, the CDR3 is TGTGCCAGCAGTCCCGACAGGGGATATAGCAATCAGCCCCAGCATTTT. This gives the protein CASSPDRGYSNQPQHF.

This rearrangement joins TRBV4-3 to TRBJ1-6; 8 nucleotides agree with TRBD1. This CDR3 contains 16 residues. V was pared by 0 bases and J by 10 bases, with 8 bases of the junction left unmatched. Germline CDR1 reads LGHNA; CDR2 reads YSLEER. CDR3 loop: CASSQETGERYSPLHF. The CDR3 nucleotides are TGCGCCAGCAGCCAAGAGACAGGGGAACGGTACTCACCCCTCCACTTT.

This chain joins TRBV6-1 and TRBJ2-7, with 9 bases fitting TRBD2. Germline assignment: CDR1 MNHNS and CDR2 SASEGT. The junction had 6 bases not matched to a gene; V was cut back by 5 bases and J by 4 bases. The CDR3 runs 14 residues. The CDR3 spells CASSPGTSLYEQYF. The DNA of the CDR3 is TGTGCCAGCAGTCCCGGGACTAGCTTATACGAGCAGTACTTC.

This chain links TRBV7-2 with TRBJ2-5; TRBD2 aligns across 7 bases. The CDR3 sequence is 14 residues long. Germline CDR1 is SGHTA and CDR2 is FQGNSA. V shed 5 bases, J shed 5 bases, and the junction held 8 bases outside the gene matches. This chain's CDR3 is CASSRAGRGETQYF. Here the CDR3 DNA reads TGTGCCAGCAGCCGGGCGGGGCGGGGGGAGACCCAGTACTTC. Full variable domain (rest looked up from reference TRBV7-2 and TRBJ2-5): GAGVSQSPSNKVTEKGKDVELRCDPISGHTALYWYRQSLGQGLEFLIYFQGNSAPDKSGLPSDRFSAERTGGSVSTLTIQRTQQEDSAVYLCASSRAGRGETQYFGPGTRLLVL.

The DNA of the CDR3 is TGTGCCAGCAGCCCCCCCTACGGGAGACGCCAAGGCGAGCAGTACTTC. Its protein is CASSPPYGRRQGEQYF. The chain links TRBV25-1 to TRBJ2-7; possibly TRBD2 for D (6 bases). Germline CDR1 MGHDK, CDR2 SYGVNS. Between the trimmed V and J ends, which lost 6 bases and 6 bases, there was a span of 24 bases. There are 16 residues in the CDR3.

The J gene is TRBJ1-5, the V gene TRBV11-2, with 7 bases identical to TRBD1. With 5 bases clipped from V and 3 bases from J, the junction kept 4 bases outside the gene matches. The CDR3 covers 14 residues. Germline V gene sequence: CDR1 SGHAT, CDR2 FQNNGV. The CDR3 DNA sequence: TGTGCCAGCAGCCTCGGACAGGCCAATCAGCCCCAGCATTTT. Translation gives CASSLGQANQPQHF.

The chain combines TRBV7-8 with TRBJ1-1, with D perhaps TRBD1 (5 bases). V lost 5 bases to trimming and J lost 1 base, with 8 bases between them. The CDR3 is made up of 13 amino acids. Germline-derived CDR1 and CDR2 are SGHVS and FQNEAQ. In DNA form, the CDR3 reads TGTGCCAGCAGCCCGACAGAGAACACTGAAGCTTTCTTT. Protein sequence: CASSPTENTEAFF.

This chain connects TRBV19 to TRBJ2-6; a weak D match, TRBD1 (5 bases). CDR3 length: 15 residues. Germline V gives CDR1 LNHDA, CDR2 SQIVND (reference sequence). V lost 4 bases to trimming and J lost 0 bases, with 7 bases between them. The CDR3 loop is CASSTQGSGANVLTF. The CDR3 coding sequence is TGTGCCAGTAGTACCCAGGGCTCTGGGGCCAACGTCCTGACTTTC.

The chain links TRBV28 to TRBJ2-4; D remains unclear. This CDR3 comprises 13 residues. Per the germline V gene, CDR1 is MDHEN and CDR2 is SYDVKM. The germline V and J ends were trimmed by 2 bases and 4 bases, with 6 bases remaining between them. The CDR3 region has the DNA TGTGCCAGCAGTTTAGGGCAGAAAAACATTCAGTACTTC. Translated: CASSLGQKNIQYF. Supplemented by reference TRBV28 and TRBJ2-4, the full variable domain reads DVKVTQSSRYLVKRTGEKVFLECVQDMDHENMFWYRQDPGLGLRLIYFSYDVKMKEKGDIPEGYSVSREKKERFSLILESASTNQTSMYLCASSLGQKNIQYFGAGTRLSVL.

This rearrangement joins TRBV5-1 to TRBJ2-7; D is possibly TRBD1 (6 bases). The germline V and J ends were trimmed by 2 bases and 4 bases, with 10 bases remaining between them. The CDR3 contains 13 residues. Per germline, CDR1 SGHRS and CDR2 YFSETQ. The CDR3 DNA sequence: TGCGCCAGCAGCTTTGGGACACAGTACGAGCAGTACTTC. It specifies CASSFGTQYEQYF. The full variable domain, in which reference TRBV5-1 and TRBJ2-7 provide the parts outside the CDR3, is KAGVTQTPRYLIKTRGQQVTLSCSPISGHRSVSWYQQTPGQGLQFLFEYFSETQRNKGNFPGRFSGRQFSNSRSEMNVSTLELGDSALYLCASSFGTQYEQYFGPGTRLTVT.

The rearrangement uses TRBV5-1 and TRBJ2-2; 10 bases line up with TRBD2. The CDR3 spans 15 residues. V was pared by 3 bases and J by 6 bases, with 5 bases of the junction left unmatched. CDR1 and CDR2 from the germline V gene are SGHRS and YFSETQ. The CDR3 sequence: CASSSTGLAAGELFF. CDR3 coding DNA: TGCGCCAGCAGCTCTACCGGACTAGCGGCCGGGGAGCTGTTTTTT.

This chain joins TRBV5-1 and TRBJ1-4, with 7 bases identical to TRBD1. V lost 5 bases and J lost 4; bases outside the gene matches: 2. The germline CDR1 and CDR2 sequences are SGHRS and YFSETQ. The CDR3 runs 13 residues. CDR3 nucleotide sequence: TGCGCCAGCAGGGGACAGAGTAATGAAAAACTGTTTTTT. It encodes CASRGQSNEKLFF.

This clone was seen a few times. One junction end disagrees with the germline gene, perhaps due to a read error. This chain connects TRBV7-7 to TRBJ2-5, with D unresolved. Germline values: CDR1 SSHAT, CDR2 FNYEAQ (reference sequence). CDR3 length equals 13 residues. CDR3 sequence reads: CASSPSTQETQYF. CDR3 coding DNA: TGTGCTAGCAGCCCTAGTACCCAAGAGACCCAGTACTTC. Together with reference TRBV7-7 and TRBJ2-5, the CDR3 gives the full variable domain: GAGVSQSPRYKVTKRGQDVTLRCDPISSHATLYWYQQALGQGPEFLTYFNYEAQPDKSGLPSDRFSAERPEGSISTLTIQRTEQRDSAMYRCASSPSTQETQYFGPGTRLLVL.

The rearrangement joins TRBV10-2 to TRBJ1-2, with 9 bases aligning to TRBD1. With 8 bases clipped from V and 8 bases from J, the junction kept 9 bases outside the gene matches. The CDR3 length is 13 residues. Germline V CDR1 and CDR2: WSHSY, SAAADI. The CDR3 is CASQDRDREGYTF. The CDR3 DNA follows: TGCGCCAGCCAGGACCGGGACAGGGAGGGCTACACCTTC.

V gene TRBV28 combines with J gene TRBJ2-1; TRBD2 might be the D (7 bases). The V end was cut by 5 bases, the J end by 0 bases, with 29 bases between. Germline CDR1 is MDHEN and CDR2 is SYDVKM. The CDR3 spans 21 residues. CDR3 DNA sequence: TGTGCCAGCAGTCTGGGTGGGGGCTCACCAACGGCGGGAGTCTCCTACAATGAGCAGTTCTTC. This encodes CASSLGGGSPTAGVSYNEQFF.

The chain is built from TRBV6-1 and TRBJ2-3; 7 bases map to TRBD2. The germline CDR1 and CDR2 sequences are MNHNS and SASEGT. V was clipped by 9 bases and J by 3 bases; unmatched bases: 12. CDR3 length: 15 residues. The CDR3 reads CASRRREGGTDTQYF. The CDR3, as DNA: TGTGCCAGTCGCAGGCGTGAGGGAGGGACAGATACGCAGTATTTT.